This T cell receptor (beta chain) was observed in a study of T cells in Graves' hyperthyroidism and ophthalmopathy. Amplification yielded TCR beta CDR3 regions, with RNA transcripts as the source. With the HTBI primer set, the TCR CDR3 went through a first round of RT-PCR. Using its own MiXCR run on the multiplex PCR reads, TCRdb lists one record per CDR3 protein. The profile shows more than 500,000 distinct CDR3 sequences, around 15% of them singletons. The V gene lost 3 bases and the J gene lost 4 bases, with 4 bases spanning the gap. The CDR3 runs to 12 residues. CDR1 and CDR2 (germline): MNHEY, SVGEGT. Whole-study findings and limits: Ophthalmopathy cases were set apart from stable hyperthyroidism by a 13 V-J model. Blood shared most expanded thyroid clonotypes above 0.001.

This clonotype was counted at least ten times. Its antigen is still unknown. Sequencing was performed on blood. The V gene is TRBV6-2 or TRBV6-3, the J gene TRBJ2-1; D is unresolved. This receptor was identified in a woman aged 25 to 39 with Graves' ophthalmopathy. In DNA, the CDR3 is TGTGCCAGCAGTTATTGGTACAATGAGCAGTTCTTC. Translation gives CASSYWYNEQFF.